Sequencing of this T cell receptor (beta chain) was carried out in a study of OX40 agonist ivuxolimab in advanced cancers. Study in general: Dose-escalation patients' cancers were hepatocellular carcinoma, melanoma, renal cell or head and neck cancer. Antecedent anti-PD-1, anti-PD-L1 or anti-CTLA-4 therapy was permissible, with over 35% having received some.

Autoimmune disease history or systemic immunosuppression excluded patients. Overall study results and limits: There was clonal expansion of CD4+ and CD8+ blood T cells by week 6 at 0.1 to 3.0 mg/kg.

TCRdb's table, derived via immunoSEQ multiplex PCR, lists solely in-frame clones and lacks some. The table shows about 70,000 clones, with about nine tenths occurring only once. This CDR3 comprises 14 residues. Germline V gene sequence: CDR1 SGHDN, CDR2 FVKESK. The V and J ends lost 2 bases and 3 bases respectively, with 7 bases between them. Remarks on this clone: Its antigen is as yet unknown.

The chain carries TRBV14 and TRBJ1-4; no firm D call. Here the sequenced sample was CD4+ or CD8+ T cells sorted from blood, taken in a trial of the OX40 agonist ivuxolimab. This receptor was taken from an adult with an advanced solid tumor such as melanoma, head and neck, liver or kidney cancer. The CDR3 nucleotides are TGTGCCAGCAGCCAAAGGAGGGCTAATGAAAAACTGTTTTTT. Translation: CASSQRRANEKLFF.